This T cell receptor (beta chain) stems from a study of identical twins. Every donor was a healthy Caucasian. Germline assignment: CDR1 LGHDT and CDR2 YNNKEL (reference sequence). CDR3 size: 15 residues. With 2 bases removed from V and 8 bases from J, the gap between germline ends came to 15 bases. Each CDR3 protein is one row after TCRdb ran MiXCR on the 5' RACE reads. The repertoire includes about 300,000 distinct CDR3 sequences, more than 9% of them detected once, and 7.2% sits in the top ten. This clonotype was recorded at least ten times. Its antigen is not identified. Study-level points and caveats: Weaker excess twin sharing was observed in beta out-of-frame sequences.

The same specimen was also included in a second study, on yellow fever vaccine responses in identical twins.

The sequence was collected from a woman between 18 and 29 years old in good health. V gene TRBV3-1 combines with J gene TRBJ1-4; D is unclear. Sequenced: CD8+ T cells sorted from blood. The CDR3 sequence: CASSQLWAGEEKLFF. The DNA of the CDR3 is TGTGCCAGCAGCCAACTGTGGGCCGGGGAGGAAAAACTGTTTTTT.